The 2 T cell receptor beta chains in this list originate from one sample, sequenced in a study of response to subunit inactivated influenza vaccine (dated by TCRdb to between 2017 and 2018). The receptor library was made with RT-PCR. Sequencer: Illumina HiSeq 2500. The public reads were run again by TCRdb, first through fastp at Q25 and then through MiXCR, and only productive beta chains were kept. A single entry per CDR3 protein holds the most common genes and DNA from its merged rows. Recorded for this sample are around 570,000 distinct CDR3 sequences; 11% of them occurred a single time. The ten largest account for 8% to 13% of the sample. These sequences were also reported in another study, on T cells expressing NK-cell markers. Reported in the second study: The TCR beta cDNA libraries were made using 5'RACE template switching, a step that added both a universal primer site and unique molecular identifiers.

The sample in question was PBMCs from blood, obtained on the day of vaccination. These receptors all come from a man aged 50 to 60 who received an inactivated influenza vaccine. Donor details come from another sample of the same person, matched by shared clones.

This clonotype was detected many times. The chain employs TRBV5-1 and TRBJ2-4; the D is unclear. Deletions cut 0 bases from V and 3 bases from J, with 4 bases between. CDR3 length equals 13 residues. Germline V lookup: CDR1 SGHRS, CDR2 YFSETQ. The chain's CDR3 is CASSLGNKNIQYF. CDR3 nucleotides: TGCGCCAGCAGCTTGGGAAACAAAAACATTCAGTACTTC.

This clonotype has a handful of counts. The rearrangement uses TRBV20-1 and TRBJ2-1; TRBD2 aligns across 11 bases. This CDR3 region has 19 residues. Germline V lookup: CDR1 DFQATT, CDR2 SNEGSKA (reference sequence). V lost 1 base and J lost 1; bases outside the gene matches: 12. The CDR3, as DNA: TGCAGTGCTAGAGGAGGGACTAGCGGTCCCTCCTTGTCCTACAATGAGCAGTTCTTC. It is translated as CSARGGTSGPSLSYNEQFF.